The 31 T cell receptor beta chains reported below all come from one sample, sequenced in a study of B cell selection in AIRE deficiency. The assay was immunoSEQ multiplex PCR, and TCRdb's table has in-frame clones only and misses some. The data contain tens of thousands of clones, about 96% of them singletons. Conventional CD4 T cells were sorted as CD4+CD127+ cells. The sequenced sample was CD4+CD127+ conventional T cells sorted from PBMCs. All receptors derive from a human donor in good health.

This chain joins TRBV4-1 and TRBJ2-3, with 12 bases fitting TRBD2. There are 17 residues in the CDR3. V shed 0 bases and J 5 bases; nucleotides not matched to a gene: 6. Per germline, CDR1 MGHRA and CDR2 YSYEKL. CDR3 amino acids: CASSQEASGGARDTQYF. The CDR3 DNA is TGCGCCAGCAGCCAAGAAGCTAGCGGGGGGGCCCGAGATACGCAGTATTTT.

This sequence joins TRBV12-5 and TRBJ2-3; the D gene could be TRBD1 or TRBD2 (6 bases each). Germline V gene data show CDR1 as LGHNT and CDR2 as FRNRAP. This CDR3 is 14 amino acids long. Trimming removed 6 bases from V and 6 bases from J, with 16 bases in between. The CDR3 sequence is CASGPRTGADTQYF. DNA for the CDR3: TGTGCTAGTGGCCCCAGGACGGGGGCGGATACGCAGTATTTT. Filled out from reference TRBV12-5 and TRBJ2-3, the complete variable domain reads DARVTQTPRHKVTEMGQEVTMRCQPILGHNTVFWYRQTMMQGLELLAYFRNRAPLDDSGMPKDRFSAEMPDATLATLKIQPSEPRDSAVYFCASGPRTGADTQYFGPGTRLTVL.

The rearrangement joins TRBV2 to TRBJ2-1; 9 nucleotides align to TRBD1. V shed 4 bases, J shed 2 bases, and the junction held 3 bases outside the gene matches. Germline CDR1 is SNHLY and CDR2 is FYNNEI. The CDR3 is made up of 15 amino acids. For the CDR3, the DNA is TGTGCCAGCAGTGGACAGGGGGGACCCTACAATGAGCAGTTCTTC. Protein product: CASSGQGGPYNEQFF.

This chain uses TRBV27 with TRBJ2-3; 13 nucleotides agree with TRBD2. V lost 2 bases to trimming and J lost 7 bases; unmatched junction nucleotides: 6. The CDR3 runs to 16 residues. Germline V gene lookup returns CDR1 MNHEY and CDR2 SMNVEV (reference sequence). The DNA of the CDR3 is TGTGCCAGCAGTTTAACTAGCGGGGGGGCACCACATACGCAGTATTTT. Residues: CASSLTSGGAPHTQYF.

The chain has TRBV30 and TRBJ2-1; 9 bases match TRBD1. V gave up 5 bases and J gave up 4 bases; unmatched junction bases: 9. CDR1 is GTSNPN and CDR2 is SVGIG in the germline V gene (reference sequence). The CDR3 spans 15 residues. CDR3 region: CAWSLDRGDYNEQFF. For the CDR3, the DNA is TGTGCCTGGTCCCTGGACAGGGGCGATTACAATGAGCAGTTCTTC.

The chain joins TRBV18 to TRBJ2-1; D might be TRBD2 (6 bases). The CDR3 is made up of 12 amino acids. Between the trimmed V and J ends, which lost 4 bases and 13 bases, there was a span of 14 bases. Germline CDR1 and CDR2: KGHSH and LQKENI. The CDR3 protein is CASSRGDLPQFF. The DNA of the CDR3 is TGTGCCAGCTCACGGGGGGATTTACCTCAGTTCTTC.

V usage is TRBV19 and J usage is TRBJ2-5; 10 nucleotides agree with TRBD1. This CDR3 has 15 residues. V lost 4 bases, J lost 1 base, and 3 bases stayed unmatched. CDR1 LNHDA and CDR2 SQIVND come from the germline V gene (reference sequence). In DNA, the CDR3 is TGTGCCAGTAGTAGAGGACAGGGGGGCCAAGAGACCCAGTACTTC. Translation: CASSRGQGGQETQYF. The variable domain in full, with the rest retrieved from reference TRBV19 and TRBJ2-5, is DGGITQSPKYLFRKEGQNVTLSCEQNLNHDAMYWYRQDPGQGLRLIYYSQIVNDFQKGDIAEGYSVSREKKESFPLTVTSAQKNPTAFYLCASSRGQGGQETQYFGPGTRLLVL.

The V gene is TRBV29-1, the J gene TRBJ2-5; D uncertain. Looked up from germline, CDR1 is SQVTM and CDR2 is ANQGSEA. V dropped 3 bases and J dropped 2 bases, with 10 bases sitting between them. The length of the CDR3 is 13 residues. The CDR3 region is CSVEALLQETQYF. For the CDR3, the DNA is TGCAGCGTTGAGGCGCTATTACAAGAGACCCAGTACTTC.

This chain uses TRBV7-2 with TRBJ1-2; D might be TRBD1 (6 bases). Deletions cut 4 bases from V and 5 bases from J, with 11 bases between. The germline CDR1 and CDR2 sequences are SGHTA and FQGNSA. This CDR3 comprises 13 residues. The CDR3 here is CASSSAGEYGYTF. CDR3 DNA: TGTGCCAGCAGCTCGGCAGGGGAATATGGCTACACCTTC.

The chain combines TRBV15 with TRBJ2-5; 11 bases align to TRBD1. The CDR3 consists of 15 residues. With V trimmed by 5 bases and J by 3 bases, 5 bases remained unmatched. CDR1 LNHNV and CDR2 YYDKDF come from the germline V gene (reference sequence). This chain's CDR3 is CATSFRDRGEETQYF. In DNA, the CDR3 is TGTGCCACCAGCTTCCGGGACAGGGGGGAAGAGACCCAGTACTTC.

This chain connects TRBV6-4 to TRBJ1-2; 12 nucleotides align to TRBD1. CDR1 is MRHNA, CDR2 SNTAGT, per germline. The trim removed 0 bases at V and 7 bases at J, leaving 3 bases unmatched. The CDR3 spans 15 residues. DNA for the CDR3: TGTGCCAGCAGTGACTCCGGGACAGGGGGCTCTGGCTACACCTTC. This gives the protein CASSDSGTGGSGYTF.

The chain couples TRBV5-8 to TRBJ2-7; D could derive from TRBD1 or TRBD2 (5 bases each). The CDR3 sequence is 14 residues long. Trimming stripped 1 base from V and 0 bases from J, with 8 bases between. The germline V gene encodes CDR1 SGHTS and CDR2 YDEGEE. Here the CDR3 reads CASSLSGTSYEQYF. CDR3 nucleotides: TGTGCCAGCAGCTTGTCGGGGACCTCCTACGAGCAGTACTTC.

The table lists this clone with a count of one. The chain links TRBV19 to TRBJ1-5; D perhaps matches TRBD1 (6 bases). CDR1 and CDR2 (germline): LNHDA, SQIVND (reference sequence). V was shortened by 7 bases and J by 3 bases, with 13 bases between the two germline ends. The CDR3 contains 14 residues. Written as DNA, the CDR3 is TGTGCCAGTATGGGACAAGGCCTCAATCAGCCCCAGCATTTT. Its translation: CASMGQGLNQPQHF. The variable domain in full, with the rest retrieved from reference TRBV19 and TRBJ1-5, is DGGITQSPKYLFRKEGQNVTLSCEQNLNHDAMYWYRQDPGQGLRLIYYSQIVNDFQKGDIAEGYSVSREKKESFPLTVTSAQKNPTAFYLCASMGQGLNQPQHFGDGTRLSIL.

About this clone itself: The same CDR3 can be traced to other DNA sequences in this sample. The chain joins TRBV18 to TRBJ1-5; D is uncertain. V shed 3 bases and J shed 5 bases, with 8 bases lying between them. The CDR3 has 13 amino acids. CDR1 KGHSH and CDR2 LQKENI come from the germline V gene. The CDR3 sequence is CASSPGLDQPQHF. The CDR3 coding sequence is TGTGCCAGCTCACCGGGTTTAGATCAGCCCCAGCATTTT.

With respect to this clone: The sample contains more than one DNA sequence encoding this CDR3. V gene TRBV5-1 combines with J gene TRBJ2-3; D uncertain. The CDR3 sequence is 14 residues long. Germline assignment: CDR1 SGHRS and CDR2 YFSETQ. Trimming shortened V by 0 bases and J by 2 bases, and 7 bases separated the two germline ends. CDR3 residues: CASSLDWNTDTQYF. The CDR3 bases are TGCGCCAGCAGCTTGGATTGGAACACAGATACGCAGTATTTT.

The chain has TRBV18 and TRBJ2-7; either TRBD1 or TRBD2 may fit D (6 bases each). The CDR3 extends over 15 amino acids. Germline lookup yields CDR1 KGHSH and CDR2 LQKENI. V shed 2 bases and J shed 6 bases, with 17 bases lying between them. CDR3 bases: TGTGCCAGCTCACCAACGACAGGTGGAGGGACCGAGCAGTACTTC. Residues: CASSPTTGGGTEQYF.

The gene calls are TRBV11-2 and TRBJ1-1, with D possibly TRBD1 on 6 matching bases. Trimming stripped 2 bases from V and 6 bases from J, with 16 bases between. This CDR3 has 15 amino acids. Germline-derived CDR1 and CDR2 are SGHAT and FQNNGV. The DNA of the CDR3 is TGTGCCAGCAGCTTACGGTGGAGGGGGACATCTGAAGCTTTCTTT. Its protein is CASSLRWRGTSEAFF.

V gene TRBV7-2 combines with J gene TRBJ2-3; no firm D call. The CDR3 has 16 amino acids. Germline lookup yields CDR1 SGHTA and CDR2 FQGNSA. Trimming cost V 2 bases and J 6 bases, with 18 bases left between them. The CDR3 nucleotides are TGTGCCAGCAGCTTAAGGTCGGCTGTTCGTACGGATACGCAGTATTTT. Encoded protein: CASSLRSAVRTDTQYF.

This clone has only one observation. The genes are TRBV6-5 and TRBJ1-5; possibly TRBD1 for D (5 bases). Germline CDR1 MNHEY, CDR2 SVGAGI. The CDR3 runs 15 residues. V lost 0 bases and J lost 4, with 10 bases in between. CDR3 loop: CASSYSFGGNQPQHF. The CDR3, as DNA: TGTGCCAGCAGTTACTCGTTCGGGGGTAATCAGCCCCAGCATTTT.

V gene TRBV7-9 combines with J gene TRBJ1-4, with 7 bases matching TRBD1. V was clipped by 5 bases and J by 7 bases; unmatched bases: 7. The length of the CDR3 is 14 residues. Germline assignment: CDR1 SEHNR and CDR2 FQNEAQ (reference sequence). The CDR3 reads CASSPGQVPEKLFF. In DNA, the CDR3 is TGTGCCAGCAGCCCCGGACAGGTTCCTGAAAAACTGTTTTTT.

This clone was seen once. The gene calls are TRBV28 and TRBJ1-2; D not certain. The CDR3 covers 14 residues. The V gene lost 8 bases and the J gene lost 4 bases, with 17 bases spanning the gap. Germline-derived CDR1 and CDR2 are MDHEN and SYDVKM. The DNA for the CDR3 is TGTGCCAGCGGGGAGGGTCTCATATCCTATGGCTACACCTTC. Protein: CASGEGLISYGYTF.

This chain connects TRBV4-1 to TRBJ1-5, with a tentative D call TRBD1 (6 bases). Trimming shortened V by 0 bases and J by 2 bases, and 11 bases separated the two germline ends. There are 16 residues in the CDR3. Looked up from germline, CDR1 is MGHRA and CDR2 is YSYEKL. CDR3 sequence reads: CASSQDWAGGNQPQHF. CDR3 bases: TGCGCCAGCAGCCAAGATTGGGCAGGGGGCAATCAGCCCCAGCATTTT.

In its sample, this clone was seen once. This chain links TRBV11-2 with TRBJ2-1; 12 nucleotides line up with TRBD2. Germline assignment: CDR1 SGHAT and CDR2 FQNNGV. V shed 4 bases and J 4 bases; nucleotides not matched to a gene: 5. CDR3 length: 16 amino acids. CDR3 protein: CASSSPSGGAYNEQFF. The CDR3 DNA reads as TGTGCCAGCAGCTCCCCTAGCGGGGGGGCATACAATGAGCAGTTCTTC.

CDR3 bases: TGCGCCAGCAGCCAAGAGAGGCTAGCGGGGGCCTACCAAGAGACCCAGTACTTC. It encodes CASSQERLAGAYQETQYF. The chain joins TRBV4-1 to TRBJ2-5, with 10 bases that match TRBD2. CDR1 MGHRA and CDR2 YSYEKL come from the germline V gene. This CDR3 is 18 amino acids long. Trimming took 0 bases from V and 0 from J; bases not matched to a gene: 7.

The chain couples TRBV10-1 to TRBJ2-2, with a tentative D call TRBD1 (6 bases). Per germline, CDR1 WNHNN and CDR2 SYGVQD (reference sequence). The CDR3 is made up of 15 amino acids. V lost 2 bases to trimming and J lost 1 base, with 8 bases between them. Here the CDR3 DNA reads TGCGCCAGCAGTGAGACAGGGTGGAACACCGGGGAGCTGTTTTTT. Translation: CASSETGWNTGELFF.

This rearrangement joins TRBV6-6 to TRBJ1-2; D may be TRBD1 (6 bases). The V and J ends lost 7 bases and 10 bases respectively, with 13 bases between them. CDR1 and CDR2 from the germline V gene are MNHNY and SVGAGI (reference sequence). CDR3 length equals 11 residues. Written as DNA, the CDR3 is TGTGCCAGCACCCAGTTGGGGGCCTACACCTTC. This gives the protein CASTQLGAYTF.

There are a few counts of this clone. CDR3 loop: CASSTGTGGGYTF. CDR3 in DNA: TGCGCCAGCAGCACTGGGACAGGTGGCGGCTACACCTTC. The chain joins TRBV5-1 to TRBJ1-2, with 8 bases fitting TRBD1. The germline V gene encodes CDR1 SGHRS and CDR2 YFSETQ. With 4 bases clipped from V and 8 bases from J, the junction kept 7 bases outside the gene matches. This CDR3 is built from 13 residues.

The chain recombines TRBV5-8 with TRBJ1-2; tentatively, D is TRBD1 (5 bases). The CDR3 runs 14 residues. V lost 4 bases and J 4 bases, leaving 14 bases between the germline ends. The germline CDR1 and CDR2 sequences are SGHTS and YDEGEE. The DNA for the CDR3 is TGTGCCAGCAGCCGTGCCTTGGGACTCTATGGCTACACCTTC. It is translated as CASSRALGLYGYTF.

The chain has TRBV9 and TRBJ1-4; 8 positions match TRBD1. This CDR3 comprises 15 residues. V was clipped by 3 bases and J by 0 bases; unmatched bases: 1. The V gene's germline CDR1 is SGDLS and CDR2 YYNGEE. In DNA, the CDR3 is TGTGCCAGCAGCGAGACAGGGGCAACTAATGAAAAACTGTTTTTT. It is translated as CASSETGATNEKLFF.

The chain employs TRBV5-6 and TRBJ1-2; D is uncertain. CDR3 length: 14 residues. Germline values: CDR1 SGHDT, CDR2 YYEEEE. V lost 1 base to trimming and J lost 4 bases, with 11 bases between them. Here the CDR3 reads CASSLLGASYGYTF. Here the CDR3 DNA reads TGTGCCAGCAGCTTGCTAGGAGCTTCCTATGGCTACACCTTC.

The CDR3 region has the DNA TGTGCCAGCAGTCTGGAACAGGAGAGCTATGGCTACACCTTC. Its translation is CASSLEQESYGYTF. The rearrangement uses TRBV2 and TRBJ1-2; maybe TRBD1 (5 bases). Germline V gene lookup returns CDR1 SNHLY and CDR2 FYNNEI. There are 14 residues in the CDR3. Trimming removed 5 bases from V and 4 bases from J, with 14 bases in between.